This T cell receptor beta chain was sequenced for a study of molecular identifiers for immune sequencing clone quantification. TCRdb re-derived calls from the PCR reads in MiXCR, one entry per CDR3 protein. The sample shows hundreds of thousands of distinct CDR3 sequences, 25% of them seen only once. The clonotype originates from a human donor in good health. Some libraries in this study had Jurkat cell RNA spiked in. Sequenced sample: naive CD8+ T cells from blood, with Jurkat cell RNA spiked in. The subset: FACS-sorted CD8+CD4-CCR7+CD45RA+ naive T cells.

This CDR3 is CASSQVGLAGGPDTGELFF. Here the CDR3 DNA reads TGTGCCAGCAGCCAAGTAGGACTAGCGGGAGGGCCGGACACCGGGGAGCTGTTTTTT. The J gene is TRBJ2-2, the V gene TRBV3-1, with TRBD2 matching 15 bases. V lost 1 base to trimming and J lost 3 bases; unmatched junction nucleotides: 6. Per the germline V gene, CDR1 is LGHDT and CDR2 is YNNKEL (reference sequence). The CDR3 has 19 amino acids.